This TCR beta chain was sequenced for a study of PD-1 blockade in classical Hodgkin lymphoma. As to time point: newly diagnosed, previously untreated cHL patient sample. It was by magnetic negative selection that CD4+ T cells were purified from thawed PBMCs. CDR3 length: 14 amino acids. V lost 3 bases, J lost 3 bases, and 2 bases stayed unmatched. Germline CDR1 reads SEHNR; CDR2 reads FQNEAQ (reference sequence). The table came from immunoSEQ multiplex PCR; TCRdb's copy has only in-frame clones and leaves some out. Of some 16,000 clones in the sample, approximately 92% were seen once. Worth noting for this clone: Its antigen remains unidentified.

Whole-study results and caveats: There remain no defined causes for the repertoire differences, which possibly reflect disease activity or prior therapy.

J is TRBJ1-5 and V is TRBV7-9; TRBD1 matches at 7 bases. The material sequenced was CD4+ T cells from blood. The receptor was isolated from a human donor with classical Hodgkin lymphoma. The CDR3 region is CASSFTGVNQPQHF. The DNA of the CDR3 is TGTGCCAGCAGCTTTACAGGGGTCAATCAGCCCCAGCATTTT.